These 11 T cell receptor beta chains came from one sample sequenced in a study of tumor-infiltrating lymphocytes in primary liver carcinoma. With a constant-region primer, TCR beta cDNA was made from around 530 ng of total RNA. Nested multiplex PCR, run for three rounds with slightly modified ARM-PCR, yielded TCR beta libraries. With TRBV1-TRBV30 forward primers and a C-beta reverse primer, the first two PCR rounds were run for roughly 10 cycles each. One entry per CDR3 protein, called by TCRdb with MiXCR from the multiplex PCR reads. The sample yields some 190,000 distinct CDR3 sequences, around 85% seen once. DNA and RNA were both co-extracted from 20-30 mg of bulk tissue that had not been sorted. Sequencing was performed on tumor tissue from primary liver carcinoma. Every receptor here comes from a man aged 40-50 years with primary liver carcinoma and hepatitis B virus infection.

Worth noting for this clonotype: A single base separates this from a much larger clone, so it may be a read error. This CDR3 is CASSPTRCTEAFF. CDR3 nucleotides: TGTGCCAGTAGTCCGACCAGGTGTACTGAAGCTTTCTTT. The chain has TRBV19 and TRBJ1-1, with D unresolved. Trimming took 5 bases from V and 5 from J, leaving 12 bases between them. CDR3 length equals 13 residues. CDR1 LNHDA and CDR2 SQIVND come from the germline V gene (reference sequence).

The V and J genes are TRBV6-2 or TRBV6-3 and TRBJ2-7; unclear D gene. This CDR3 has 13 amino acids. V was clipped by 10 bases and J by 4 bases, with 17 bases between them. Per the germline V gene, CDR1 is MNHEY and CDR2 is SVGEGT. CDR3 nucleotides: TGTGCCAACAGATACGAGGTACCATACGAGCAGTACTTC. It is translated as CANRYEVPYEQYF.

J is TRBJ2-6 and V is TRBV29-1; TRBD1 might be the D (6 bases). The V end was cut by 5 bases, the J end by 14 bases, with 28 bases between. Germline V gives CDR1 SQVTM, CDR2 ANQGSEA. The CDR3 loop spans 16 amino acids. Here the CDR3 reads CSVFRGTDSGGSFLTF. CDR3 nucleotides: TGCAGCGTTTTCAGGGGCACAGACTCTGGGGGCAGCTTCCTGACTTTC.

Of note for this clonotype: Compared with germline, one end of the junction differs, possibly owing to a read error. The J gene is TRBJ2-1, the V gene TRBV29-1; 15 nucleotides line up with TRBD2. Per germline, CDR1 SQVTM and CDR2 ANQGSEA. CDR3 size: 15 residues. In DNA form, the CDR3 reads TGCAGCGCTGGACTAGCGGGAGGGTTCTTCAATGAGCAGTTATTC. This codes for CSAGLAGGFFNEQLF.

In the case of this clonotype: One end of the junction does not line up with germline, which may come from a read error. The genes are TRBV11-1 and TRBJ2-3; D is unresolved. The V gene's germline CDR1 is SGHAT and CDR2 FQDESV (reference sequence). The CDR3 has 13 amino acids. The CDR3 region has the DNA TGCGCCAGCAGCTTTATTGGTACAGTCACGCAGTATTTT. Its translation: CASSFIGTVTQYF.

A note on this clonotype: Mismatch with germline at one junction end may stem from a read error. This sequence joins TRBV5-4 and TRBJ2-1; 10 bases are a match to TRBD1. CDR3 length: 16 residues. Germline V gives CDR1 SGHNT, CDR2 YYREEE (reference sequence). CDR3: CASSFDRGLSYNKQFF. DNA for the CDR3: TGTGCCAGCAGCTTTGACAGGGGGCTTTCCTACAATAAGCAATTCTTC.

This clonotype appeared a single time. The V and J genes are TRBV10-2 and TRBJ2-3, with TRBD2 identical over 10 bases. The length of the CDR3 is 14 residues. From germline, CDR1 is WSHSY and CDR2 SAAADI. V lost 8 bases, J lost 15 bases, and 17 bases stayed unmatched. CDR3 sequence (DNA): TGCGCCAGCCAGCGGGAGGGCCGGGCAGATAGGCAATATTTT. Translating it yields CASQREGRADRQYF.

A word on this clonotype: One end of the junction fails to match germline, which may point to a read error. The chain is built from TRBV29-1 and TRBJ2-7; D assignment may be TRBD1 or TRBD2 (5 bases each). Germline V gene sequence: CDR1 SQVTM, CDR2 ANQGSEA. The CDR3 is 16 residues long. Here the CDR3 DNA reads TGCAGCGTCATGGCATCTGGGACCGGCACTCCCTACAAGCAGTACTTC. It specifies CSVMASGTGTPYKQYF.

With regard to this clonotype: Relative to the germline gene, one junction end is altered; a read error may explain this. This chain connects TRBV14 to TRBJ2-1, with 8 nucleotides matching TRBD2. CDR1 and CDR2 (germline): SGHDN, FVKESK. This CDR3 is 16 amino acids long. CDR3 region: CASSDVAGWVNNEHFF. The CDR3 DNA is TGTGCCAGCAGTGACGTAGCGGGATGGGTAAACAATGAGCATTTTTTC. The full variable domain, with the rest looked up from reference TRBV14 and TRBJ2-1, is EAGVTQFPSHSVIEKGQTVTLRCDPISGHDNLYWYRRVMGKEIKFLLHFVKESKQDESGMPNNRFLAERTGGTYSTLKVQPAELEDSGVYFCASSDVAGWVNNEHFFGPGTRLTVL.

This clonotype has more than one count but fewer than ten. The chain joins TRBV28 to TRBJ2-4, with TRBD2 matching 12 bases. Germline V lookup: CDR1 MDHEN, CDR2 SYDVKM. J lost 0 bases, V lost 3 bases, and 3 bases had no gene match. This CDR3 has 17 residues. This CDR3 reads CASSFRTSGVAKNIQYF. CDR3 coding DNA: TGTGCCAGCAGTTTTAGGACTAGCGGGGTAGCCAAAAACATTCAGTACTTC.

Note on this clonotype: A read error may produce the germline difference seen at one junction end. This chain uses TRBV6-1 with TRBJ2-3; perhaps TRBD2 as D (5 bases). The CDR3 sequence is 14 residues long. CDR1 and CDR2 (germline): MNHNS, SASEGT. CDR3 DNA: TGTGCCAGCAGTGTTAGGCTAGCAACAGATACGCTGTATTTT. Encoded protein: CASSVRLATDTLYF.